Each of the 10 T cell receptor beta chains below was sequenced from the same sample in a study of glioma-infiltrating T cells after dendritic cell vaccination. Repertoires were generated with immunoSEQ multiplex PCR, while TCRdb's copy carries only in-frame clones and drops some. In the table there are tens of thousands of clones, roughly 79% of which are singletons. The sample in question was blood, obtained before dendritic cell vaccination. Receptors were obtained from a human donor with glioblastoma.

This rearrangement joins TRBV2 to TRBJ2-7, with a tentative D call TRBD1 (6 bases). Germline CDR1 reads SNHLY; CDR2 reads FYNNEI. The CDR3 runs 14 residues. Trimming cost V 11 bases and J 0 bases, with 17 bases left between them. The CDR3: CASLDRISSYEQYF. The CDR3, as DNA: TGTGCCTCCCTAGACAGGATCAGCTCCTACGAGCAGTACTTC.

This chain links TRBV4-1 with TRBJ2-7; 12 nucleotides match TRBD2. The CDR3 covers 18 residues. Germline CDR1 reads MGHRA; CDR2 reads YSYEKL. The ends lost 1 base at V and 0 bases at J; junction bases unmatched: 7. The CDR3 DNA sequence: TGCGCCAGCAGCCAAGGTCTAGCGGGGGGGACGGTCTCCTACGAGCAGTACTTC. It translates to CASSQGLAGGTVSYEQYF.

This clone was detected a few times. This rearrangement joins TRBV4-1 to TRBJ2-1; the match to TRBD2 covers 8 bases. Per germline, CDR1 MGHRA and CDR2 YSYEKL. V was clipped by 1 base and J by 5 bases; unmatched bases: 4. This CDR3 spans 15 amino acids. The CDR3 region has the DNA TGCGCCAGCAGCCAAGCGGGGGGGCGGAACAATGAGCAGTTCTTC. Protein sequence: CASSQAGGRNNEQFF.

The chain joins TRBV7-2 to TRBJ2-3, with 12 positions matching TRBD2. Germline V gene sequence: CDR1 SGHTA, CDR2 FQGNSA. V shed 7 bases, J shed 5 bases, and the junction held 10 bases outside the gene matches. The length of the CDR3 is 16 residues. The CDR3 DNA is TGTGCCAGCACCTGGACTAGCGGGGACGGGGAAGATACGCAGTATTTT. This sequence encodes CASTWTSGDGEDTQYF.

J is TRBJ2-7 and V is TRBV27; tentatively, D is TRBD2 (7 bases). This CDR3 region has 13 residues. Trimming took 8 bases from V and 2 from J, leaving 13 bases between them. The germline gives CDR1 MNHEY, CDR2 SMNVEV (reference sequence). Here the CDR3 DNA reads TGTGCCAGCGGGGGGGGGCTCGCCTACGAGCAGTACTTC. It codes for CASGGGLAYEQYF.

The rearrangement links TRBV7-7 to TRBJ2-5; 11 bases align to TRBD1. V was clipped by 0 bases and J by 5 bases; unmatched bases: 5. The CDR3 has 16 residues. The germline V gene has CDR1 SSHAT and CDR2 FNYEAQ (reference sequence). The CDR3 sequence: CASSLARGQGAETQYF. CDR3 DNA: TGTGCCAGCAGCTTAGCCAGAGGACAGGGGGCTGAGACCCAGTACTTC.

This chain joins TRBV6-6 and TRBJ1-1; 9 nucleotides align to TRBD1. The CDR3 extends over 12 amino acids. CDR1 is MNHNY, CDR2 SVGAGI, per germline (reference sequence). The V segment lost 6 bases and the J segment 5 bases; nucleotides outside the gene matches: 1. The CDR3 protein is CASSDRGTEAFF. CDR3 nucleotides: TGTGCCAGCAGCGACAGGGGGACTGAAGCTTTCTTT.

This chain links TRBV7-2 with TRBJ2-7; 9 bases fit TRBD2. V lost 3 bases, J lost 3 bases, and 12 bases stayed unmatched. CDR1 and CDR2 from the germline V gene are SGHTA and FQGNSA. The CDR3 is made up of 17 amino acids. CDR3 in amino acids: CASSFGRRGGSIYEQYF. In DNA form, the CDR3 reads TGTGCCAGCAGCTTCGGGAGGCGGGGGGGCTCAATCTACGAGCAGTACTTC.

This rearrangement joins TRBV6-4 to TRBJ2-5; a possible D gene is TRBD2 (6 bases). V was trimmed by 3 bases and J by 8 bases, leaving 13 bases between them. The germline V gene encodes CDR1 MRHNA and CDR2 SNTAGT. This CDR3 spans 13 amino acids. CDR3 in DNA: TGTGCCAGCAGTGAAGTTGCGGGGCCCACCCAGTACTTC. It translates to CASSEVAGPTQYF.

The chain employs TRBV18 and TRBJ1-3; D is unclear. The germline gives CDR1 KGHSH, CDR2 LQKENI. The V and J ends lost 3 bases and 2 bases respectively, with 14 bases between them. The CDR3 loop spans 16 amino acids. The CDR3 is CASSPRESGTGNTIYF. In nucleotides, the CDR3 is TGTGCCAGCTCACCGAGGGAGAGCGGAACTGGAAACACCATATATTTT.